This T cell receptor beta chain was identified in a study of T cells after yellow fever vaccination. Study-level points and caveats: Most primary-vaccination clones reappeared after the booster (approximately 95% CD4, roughly 88% CD8).

This clonotype came up a few times. Its specificity is not known. Each CDR3 protein is one row after TCRdb ran MiXCR on the 5' RACE reads. The sample includes some 240,000 distinct CDR3 sequences, roughly 5.6% of them seen just once. From germline, CDR1 is MNHEY and CDR2 SVGEGT. Trimming shortened V by 2 bases and J by 8 bases, and 10 bases separated the two germline ends. This CDR3 has 13 residues. This material consisted of CD4+ T cells sorted from PBMCs, taken on the day of the yellow fever booster vaccination. V and J are TRBV6-2 or TRBV6-3 and TRBJ2-1, with D uncertain. This clonotype originated in a man aged 18 to 30 who received the YFV17D yellow fever vaccine. In DNA form, the CDR3 reads TGTGCCAGCAGTTACACCCGACTCTATGAGCAGTTCTTC. Translation: CASSYTRLYEQFF.